This TCR beta chain is from a study of identical twins. The germline V gene encodes CDR1 MNHEY and CDR2 SVGEGT. The CDR3 totals 14 residues. Trimming at V came to 5 bases and at J to 5 bases, leaving 6 bases not matched to a gene. This clonotype was seen ten or more times. As yet, its antigen is unknown. Study-wide points: Out-of-frame alpha sequences shared by twins showed excess low generation probability.

TCRdb re-derived calls from the 5' RACE reads in MiXCR, one entry per CDR3 protein. The sample lists hundreds of thousands of distinct CDR3 sequences, over 5% occurring once. This receptor was taken from a man between 18 and 29 years old in good health. The chain combines TRBV6-2 or TRBV6-3 with TRBJ2-3, with 8 nucleotides matching TRBD2. The sequencing sample was made of naive T cells sorted from blood. The CDR3 here is CASSPLGTRDTQYF. The CDR3, as DNA: TGTGCCAGCAGTCCGCTCGGGACTAGAGATACGCAGTATTTT.